This entry lists 27 T cell receptor beta chains sequenced from one sample in a study of blood T cell repertoires in COVID-19. Assay used: immunoSEQ multiplex PCR; TCRdb lists only in-frame clones, some missing. The sample yields around 150,000 clones, around four fifths seen once. The sample taken for sequencing was PBMCs or T cells enriched from blood (not recorded which). Receptors originate from a woman in her forties or fifties with acute COVID-19.

The rearrangement joins TRBV19 to TRBJ1-3, with TRBD1 as a possible D gene (5 bases). The CDR3 loop spans 17 amino acids. The germline V gene has CDR1 LNHDA and CDR2 SQIVND (reference sequence). Trimming removed 1 base from V and 1 base from J, with 14 bases in between. This chain's CDR3 is CASSIAQTVRSGNTIYF. The CDR3 DNA sequence: TGTGCCAGTAGTATAGCTCAGACAGTTCGGTCTGGAAACACCATATATTTT.

The chain is built from TRBV5-4 and TRBJ2-7; TRBD2 matches at 8 bases. Looked up from germline, CDR1 is SGHNT and CDR2 is YYREEE (reference sequence). The CDR3 spans 14 residues. Trimming removed 2 bases from V and 2 bases from J; junction bases left unmatched: 3. The CDR3: CASSFSGTPYEQYF. The CDR3, as DNA: TGTGCCAGCAGCTTTAGCGGGACCCCCTACGAGCAGTACTTC.

V and J are TRBV9 and TRBJ2-2, with 13 positions matching TRBD2. The CDR3 consists of 17 residues. CDR1 SGDLS and CDR2 YYNGEE come from the germline V gene. The ends lost 1 base at V and 6 bases at J; junction bases unmatched: 6. CDR3 protein: CASSVSGLAGNAGELFF. The CDR3 nucleotides are TGTGCCAGCAGCGTATCGGGACTAGCGGGAAACGCCGGGGAGCTGTTTTTT.

This sequence joins TRBV5-4 and TRBJ1-1, with D perhaps TRBD1 (6 bases). Trimming left V 4 bases short and J 4 bases short, with 11 bases between. Germline loops: CDR1 SGHNT, CDR2 YYREEE (reference sequence). CDR3 length: 13 residues. CDR3 bases: TGTGCCAGCAGCCCTGCAGGGGCCACTGAAGCTTTCTTT. It codes for CASSPAGATEAFF.

This clone has a single count. The V and J genes are TRBV2 and TRBJ2-3; 8 bases are shared with TRBD2. Per the germline V gene, CDR1 is SNHLY and CDR2 is FYNNEI. This CDR3 comprises 16 residues. The trim removed 4 bases at V and 4 bases at J, leaving 10 bases unmatched. CDR3 sequence: CASSGRGTSTSDTQYF. In nucleotides, the CDR3 is TGTGCCAGCAGTGGGAGAGGGACTAGTACATCAGATACGCAGTATTTT.

CDR3 sequence reads: CASSAPAGGSTGELFF. CDR3 coding DNA: TGTGCCAGCAGTGCTCCAGCGGGAGGAAGCACCGGGGAGCTGTTTTTT. V usage is TRBV6-1 and J usage is TRBJ2-2; 9 nucleotides line up with TRBD2. With V trimmed by 4 bases and J by 4 bases, 7 bases remained unmatched. The CDR3 is made up of 16 amino acids. Germline V lookup: CDR1 MNHNS, CDR2 SASEGT.

J is TRBJ2-3 and V is TRBV5-1; D might be TRBD1 (5 bases). The V end lost 0 bases, the J end lost 2 bases, and 7 bases lay between the germline ends. Germline values: CDR1 SGHRS, CDR2 YFSETQ. CDR3 size: 14 residues. CDR3 amino acids: CASSLDRNTDTQYF. As DNA, the CDR3 is TGCGCCAGCAGCTTGGACAGGAACACAGATACGCAGTATTTT.

This chain joins TRBV11-3 and TRBJ2-5; TRBD2 matches 10 bases. This CDR3 spans 17 amino acids. The junction had 9 bases not matched to a gene; V was cut back by 1 base and J by 4 bases. CDR1 is SGHNT and CDR2 is YENEEA in the germline V gene. The CDR3 coding sequence is TGTGCCAGCAGCTTAGCTAGCGGGAGTGCGGGTGGAGAGACCCAGTACTTC. This translates into CASSLASGSAGGETQYF.

The chain joins TRBV3-1 (or the pseudogene TRBV3-2) to TRBJ2-6; maybe TRBD1 (5 bases). CDR1 is LGHDT and CDR2 is YNNKEL in the germline V gene (reference sequence). The CDR3 spans 15 residues. The V and J ends lost 4 bases and 4 bases respectively, with 11 bases between them. The CDR3 DNA follows: TGTGCCAGCAGCCTCTCAGGGTCAGGGGCCAACGTCCTGACTTTC. It specifies CASSLSGSGANVLTF.

This chain connects TRBV5-1 to TRBJ2-5; 10 bases fit TRBD1. The CDR3 is 16 amino acids. Germline V gene data show CDR1 as SGHRS and CDR2 as YFSETQ. V lost 0 bases to trimming and J lost 9 bases; unmatched junction nucleotides: 11. The CDR3 nucleotides read TGCGCCAGCAGCTTGGCCGGGACAGGGGCGTTCGGGGCCCAGTACTTC. Protein sequence: CASSLAGTGAFGAQYF.

The CDR3 spells CASSSQSGLAGRYEQYF. CDR3 nucleotides: TGTGCCAGCAGCTCGCAATCGGGACTAGCGGGGAGGTACGAGCAGTACTTC. The rearrangement joins TRBV7-9 to TRBJ2-7; TRBD2 matches at 13 bases. With 4 bases clipped from V and 4 bases from J, the junction kept 10 bases outside the gene matches. CDR3 length: 17 amino acids. From germline, CDR1 is SEHNR and CDR2 FQNEAQ (reference sequence).

V usage is TRBV4-1 and J usage is TRBJ2-1; 10 nucleotides align to TRBD1. The CDR3 loop spans 16 amino acids. Germline V CDR1 and CDR2: MGHRA, YSYEKL. V lost 1 base and J lost 9; bases outside the gene matches: 9. The CDR3 region is CASSQAPGQGFVEQFF. CDR3 DNA: TGCGCCAGCAGCCAAGCACCGGGACAGGGGTTCGTTGAGCAGTTCTTC.

The CDR3, as DNA: TGTGCCAGTAGTATCCCAGGCGGGGGGAGTAAATTTGCTTTCTTT. It translates to CASSIPGGGSKFAFF. This chain uses TRBV19 with TRBJ1-1; a weak D match, TRBD1 (5 bases). The CDR3 is 15 residues long. The ends were cut back, 3 bases at V and 11 bases at J, with 22 bases in the middle. The germline V gene encodes CDR1 LNHDA and CDR2 SQIVND (reference sequence).

This clone has a handful of counts. The chain employs TRBV2 and TRBJ2-1, with D possibly TRBD2 on 5 matching bases. V gave up 6 bases and J gave up 7 bases, with 7 bases separating them. This CDR3 is 11 amino acids long. Germline V gene lookup returns CDR1 SNHLY and CDR2 FYNNEI. In DNA, the CDR3 is TGTGCCAGCAGGTGGGAGAATGAGCAGTTCTTC. Translation: CASRWENEQFF.

This rearrangement joins TRBV2 to TRBJ1-6; D possibly corresponds to TRBD1 (5 bases). The germline V gene has CDR1 SNHLY and CDR2 FYNNEI. V gave up 4 bases and J gave up 0 bases, with 10 bases separating them. The CDR3 runs 16 residues. CDR3 coding DNA: TGTGCCAGCAGTGCGAGACAGACCTCCTATAATTCACCCCTCCACTTT. Encoded protein: CASSARQTSYNSPLHF.

This chain links TRBV18 with TRBJ1-1, with D tentatively TRBD1 (6 bases). The CDR3 contains 15 residues. Germline assignment: CDR1 KGHSH and CDR2 LQKENI. V lost 3 bases, J lost 1 base, and 12 bases lay in between. In nucleotides, the CDR3 is TGTGCCAGCTCACCGTCCAGGGGCGAGAACACTGAAGCTTTCTTT. Translating it yields CASSPSRGENTEAFF.

The table lists this clone with a few counts. J is TRBJ2-7 and V is TRBV11-3; D is possibly TRBD1 (7 bases). The germline V and J ends were trimmed by 0 bases and 3 bases, with 15 bases remaining between them. The germline V gene has CDR1 SGHNT and CDR2 YENEEA. The CDR3 loop spans 16 amino acids. CDR3 sequence (DNA): TGTGCCAGCAGCTTAGAAAAGGCAGGGGGGAGCTACGAGCAGTACTTC. Its protein product is CASSLEKAGGSYEQYF. Based on the CDR3 plus reference TRBV11-3 and TRBJ2-7, the full variable domain is EAGVVQSPRYKIIEKKQPVAFWCNPISGHNTLYWYLQNLGQGPELLIRYENEEAVDDSQLPKDRFSAERLKGVDSTLKIQPAELGDSAVYLCASSLEKAGGSYEQYFGPGTRLTVT.

This rearrangement joins TRBV19 to TRBJ2-3; TRBD1 is a possible D gene (6 bases). This CDR3 spans 14 amino acids. Deletions cut 5 bases from V and 0 bases from J, with 9 bases between. Germline CDR1 reads LNHDA; CDR2 reads SQIVND (reference sequence). DNA for the CDR3: TGTGCCAGTAGTCGACAGGCTAGCACAGATACGCAGTATTTT. Translated: CASSRQASTDTQYF.

The chain carries TRBV6-1 and TRBJ2-1; D is possibly TRBD2 (7 bases). V was pared by 2 bases and J by 6 bases, with 14 bases between. CDR3 length equals 15 residues. Germline CDR1 and CDR2: MNHNS and SASEGT. The CDR3 region is CASSERGGPSNEQFF. The CDR3 nucleotides are TGTGCCAGCAGTGAAAGGGGGGGTCCGAGCAATGAGCAGTTCTTC.

The V and J genes are TRBV5-8 and TRBJ2-1; 10 bases agree with TRBD1. CDR1 is SGHTS, CDR2 YDEGEE, per germline. V lost 4 bases and J lost 0; bases outside the gene matches: 10. The CDR3 consists of 18 residues. The CDR3 bases are TGTGCCAGCAGCCACTGGGGACAGGGGTCGAGCTCCTACAATGAGCAGTTCTTC. It encodes CASSHWGQGSSSYNEQFF. Using reference TRBV5-8 and TRBJ2-1 for the parts outside the CDR3, the full variable domain is EAGVTQSPTHLIKTRGQQATLRCSPISGHTSVYWYQQALGLGLQFLLWYDEGEERNRGNFPPRFSGRQFPNYSSELNVNALELEDSALYLCASSHWGQGSSSYNEQFFGPGTRLTVL.

The CDR3 reads CASSQLQVNEQYF. For the CDR3, the DNA is TGCGCCAGCAGCCAATTACAGGTGAACGAGCAGTACTTC. V is TRBV4-1 and J is TRBJ2-7; tentative D call: TRBD1 (5 bases). The CDR3 is 13 amino acids. Germline values: CDR1 MGHRA, CDR2 YSYEKL. Trimming left V 2 bases short and J 5 bases short, with 10 bases between.

J is TRBJ1-1 and V is TRBV4-2; tentatively, D is TRBD1 (5 bases). Germline V gives CDR1 LGHNA, CDR2 YNFKEQ. Trimming took off 3 bases at V and 5 bases at J, with 10 bases between the two ends. The CDR3 spans 13 residues. The CDR3 sequence: CASSQGQYTEAFF. The CDR3 bases are TGTGCCAGCAGCCAGGGGCAGTATACTGAAGCTTTCTTT.

J is TRBJ1-5 and V is TRBV18; 7 nucleotides align to TRBD1. The CDR3 is made up of 16 amino acids. V trimming: 2 bases; J trimming: 2 bases; junction bases outside the gene matches: 6. The V gene's germline CDR1 is KGHSH and CDR2 LQKENI. The CDR3 sequence: CASSPTFGQGNQPQHF. The CDR3 nucleotides are TGTGCCAGCTCACCAACATTTGGACAGGGCAATCAGCCCCAGCATTTT.

The table lists this clone with a count of one. The chain combines TRBV3-1 (or the pseudogene TRBV3-2) with TRBJ1-2; D gene uncertain. Germline CDR1 reads LGHDT; CDR2 reads YNNKEL (reference sequence). Trimming stripped 3 bases from V and 1 base from J, with 9 bases between. The CDR3 has 14 residues. CDR3: CASSHSTGNYGYTF. As DNA, the CDR3 is TGTGCCAGCAGCCATTCCACGGGTAACTATGGCTACACCTTC.

The rearrangement joins TRBV9 to TRBJ1-6, with D possibly being TRBD1 (6 bases). The V and J ends lost 2 bases and 6 bases respectively, with 12 bases between them. Germline CDR1 SGDLS, CDR2 YYNGEE. This CDR3 has 15 amino acids. The CDR3 bases are TGTGCCAGCAGCGTGGACAGCCTAGGTAATTCACCCCTCCACTTT. It codes for CASSVDSLGNSPLHF.

The rearrangement uses TRBV6-5 and TRBJ2-5, with D perhaps TRBD2 (6 bases). In germline, CDR1 is MNHEY, CDR2 SVGAGI. V was pared by 3 bases and J by 1 base, with 15 bases between. The CDR3 length is 16 residues. CDR3 protein: CASSYSGAPGQETQYF. CDR3 sequence (DNA): TGTGCCAGCAGTTATAGCGGAGCTCCTGGCCAAGAGACCCAGTACTTC.

This clone was observed a single time. V is TRBV19 and J is TRBJ2-1; TRBD2 matches at 14 bases. The CDR3 totals 16 residues. Germline V gene sequence: CDR1 LNHDA, CDR2 SQIVND (reference sequence). The V segment lost 5 bases and the J segment 6 bases; nucleotides outside the gene matches: 6. CDR3 in DNA: TGTGCCAGTAGTCCCCGGACTAGCGGGGGGCCCAATGAGCAGTTCTTC. It yields the protein CASSPRTSGGPNEQFF.